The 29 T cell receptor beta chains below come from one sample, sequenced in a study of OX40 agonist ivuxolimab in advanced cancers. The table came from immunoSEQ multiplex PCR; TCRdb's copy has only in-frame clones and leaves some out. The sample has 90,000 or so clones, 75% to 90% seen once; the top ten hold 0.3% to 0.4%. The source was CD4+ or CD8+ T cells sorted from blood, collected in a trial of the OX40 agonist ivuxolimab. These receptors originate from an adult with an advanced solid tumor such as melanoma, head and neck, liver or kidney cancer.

The CDR3 loop is CASSHIEGPYEQYF. The CDR3 DNA follows: TGTGCCAGCTCACACATAGAGGGGCCCTACGAGCAGTACTTC. The chain has TRBV18 and TRBJ2-5; possibly TRBD1 or TRBD2 for D (5 bases each). The end of the DNA aligns better with TRBJ2-7, so the J call may be wrong. In germline, CDR1 is KGHSH, CDR2 LQKENI. The CDR3 runs 14 residues.

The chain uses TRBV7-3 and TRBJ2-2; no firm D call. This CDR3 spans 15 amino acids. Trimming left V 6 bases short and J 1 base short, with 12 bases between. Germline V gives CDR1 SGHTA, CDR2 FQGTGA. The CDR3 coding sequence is TGTGCCAGCAGTTCCAACCGAGAGAACACCGGGGAGCTGTTTTTT. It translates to CASSSNRENTGELFF. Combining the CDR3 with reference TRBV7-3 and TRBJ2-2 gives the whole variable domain GAGVSQTPSNKVTEKGKYVELRCDPISGHTALYWYRQSLGQGPEFLIYFQGTGAADDSGLPNDRFFAVRPEGSVSTLKIQRTERGDSAVYLCASSSNRENTGELFFGEGSRLTVL.

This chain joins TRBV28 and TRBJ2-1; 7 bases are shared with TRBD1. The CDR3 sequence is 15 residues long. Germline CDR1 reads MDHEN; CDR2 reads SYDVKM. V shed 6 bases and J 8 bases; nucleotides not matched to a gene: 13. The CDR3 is CASSPAAGGSDEQFF. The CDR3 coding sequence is TGTGCCAGCAGCCCGGCGGCAGGGGGAAGCGATGAGCAGTTCTTC.

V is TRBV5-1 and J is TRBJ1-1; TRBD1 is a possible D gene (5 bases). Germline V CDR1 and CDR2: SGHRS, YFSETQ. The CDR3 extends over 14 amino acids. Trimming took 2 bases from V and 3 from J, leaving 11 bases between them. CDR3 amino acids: CASSFPSGDTEAFF. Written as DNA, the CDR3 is TGCGCCAGCAGCTTCCCCTCGGGGGACACTGAAGCTTTCTTT.

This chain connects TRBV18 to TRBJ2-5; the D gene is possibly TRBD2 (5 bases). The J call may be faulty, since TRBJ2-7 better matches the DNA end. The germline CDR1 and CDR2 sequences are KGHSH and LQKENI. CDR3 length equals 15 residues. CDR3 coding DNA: TGTGCCAGCTCACCACCGCTAGCCGGAACCTACGAGCAGTACTTC. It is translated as CASSPPLAGTYEQYF.

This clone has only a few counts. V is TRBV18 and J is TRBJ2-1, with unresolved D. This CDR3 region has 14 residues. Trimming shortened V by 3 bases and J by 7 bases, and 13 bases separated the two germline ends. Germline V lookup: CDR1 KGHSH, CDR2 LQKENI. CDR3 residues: CASSPDGNRNEQFF. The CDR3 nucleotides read TGTGCCAGCTCACCGGACGGTAATCGGAATGAGCAGTTCTTC. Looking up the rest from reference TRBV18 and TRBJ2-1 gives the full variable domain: NAGVMQNPRHLVRRRGQEARLRCSPMKGHSHVYWYRQLPEEGLKFMVYLQKENIIDESGMPKERFSAEFPKEGPSILRIQQVVRGDSAAYFCASSPDGNRNEQFFGPGTRLTVL.

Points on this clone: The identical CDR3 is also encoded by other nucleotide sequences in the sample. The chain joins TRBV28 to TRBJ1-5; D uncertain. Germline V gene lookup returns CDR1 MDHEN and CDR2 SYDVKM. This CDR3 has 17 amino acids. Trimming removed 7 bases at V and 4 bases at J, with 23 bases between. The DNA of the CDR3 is TGTGCCAGCACCCGGGATTTTCCTTCTTGGGCAAATCAGCCCCAGCATTTT. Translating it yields CASTRDFPSWANQPQHF.

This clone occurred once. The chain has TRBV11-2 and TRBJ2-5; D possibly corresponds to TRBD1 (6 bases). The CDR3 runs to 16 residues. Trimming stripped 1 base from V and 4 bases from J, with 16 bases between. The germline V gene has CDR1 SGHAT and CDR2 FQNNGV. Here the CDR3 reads CASSLARQGSSETQYF. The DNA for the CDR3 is TGTGCCAGCAGCTTAGCCCGTCAGGGGTCCTCAGAGACCCAGTACTTC.

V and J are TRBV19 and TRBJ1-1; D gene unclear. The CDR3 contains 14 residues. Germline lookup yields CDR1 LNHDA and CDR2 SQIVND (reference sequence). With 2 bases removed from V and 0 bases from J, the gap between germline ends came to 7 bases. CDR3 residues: CASSITALNTEAFF. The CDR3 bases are TGTGCCAGTAGTATAACAGCTTTGAACACTGAAGCTTTCTTT. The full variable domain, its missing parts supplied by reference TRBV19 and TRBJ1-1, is DGGITQSPKYLFRKEGQNVTLSCEQNLNHDAMYWYRQDPGQGLRLIYYSQIVNDFQKGDIAEGYSVSREKKESFPLTVTSAQKNPTAFYLCASSITALNTEAFFGQGTRLTVV.

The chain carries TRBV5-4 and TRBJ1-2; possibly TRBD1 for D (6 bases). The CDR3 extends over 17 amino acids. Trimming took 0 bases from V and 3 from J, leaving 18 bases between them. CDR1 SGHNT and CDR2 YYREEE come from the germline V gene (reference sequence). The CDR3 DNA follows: TGTGCCAGCAGCTTGGTCCAGGGGAGATTAAGCGACTATGGCTACACCTTC. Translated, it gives CASSLVQGRLSDYGYTF.

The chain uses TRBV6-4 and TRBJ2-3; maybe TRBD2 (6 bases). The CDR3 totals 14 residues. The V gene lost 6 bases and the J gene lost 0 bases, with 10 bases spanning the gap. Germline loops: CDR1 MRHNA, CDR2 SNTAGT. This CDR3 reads CASSSGTSTDTQYF. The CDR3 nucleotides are TGTGCCAGCAGCTCCGGGACTAGCACAGATACGCAGTATTTT.

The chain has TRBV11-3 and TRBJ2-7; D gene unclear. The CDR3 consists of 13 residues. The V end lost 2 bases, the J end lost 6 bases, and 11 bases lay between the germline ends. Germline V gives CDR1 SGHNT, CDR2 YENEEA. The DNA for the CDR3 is TGTGCCAGCAGCTTAAATCGGGTTAGCGAGCAGTACTTC. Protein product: CASSLNRVSEQYF.

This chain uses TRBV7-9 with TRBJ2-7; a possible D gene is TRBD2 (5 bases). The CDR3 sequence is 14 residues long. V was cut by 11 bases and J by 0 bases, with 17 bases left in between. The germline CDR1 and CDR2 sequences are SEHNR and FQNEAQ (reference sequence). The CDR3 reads CAGARGTSSYEQYF. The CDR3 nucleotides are TGTGCCGGAGCCAGAGGAACTAGCTCCTACGAGCAGTACTTC.

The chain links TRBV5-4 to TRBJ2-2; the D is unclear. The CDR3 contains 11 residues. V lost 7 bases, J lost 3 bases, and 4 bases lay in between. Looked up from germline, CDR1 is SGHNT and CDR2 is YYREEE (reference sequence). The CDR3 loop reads CASGHTGELFF. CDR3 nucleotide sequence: TGTGCCAGCGGACACACCGGGGAGCTGTTTTTT.

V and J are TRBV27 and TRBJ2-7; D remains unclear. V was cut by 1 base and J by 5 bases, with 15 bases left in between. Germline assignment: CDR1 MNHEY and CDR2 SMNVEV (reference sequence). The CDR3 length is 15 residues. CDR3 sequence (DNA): TGTGCCAGCAGTTTATTCGTCAACCAACCGAACGAGCAGTACTTC. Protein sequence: CASSLFVNQPNEQYF.

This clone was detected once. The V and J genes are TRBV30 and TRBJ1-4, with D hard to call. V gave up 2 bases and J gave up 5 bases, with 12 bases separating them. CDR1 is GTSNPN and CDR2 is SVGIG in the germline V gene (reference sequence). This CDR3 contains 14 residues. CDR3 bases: TGTGCCTGGAGTACGAGACCGTCGAATGAAAAACTGTTTTTT. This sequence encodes CAWSTRPSNEKLFF.

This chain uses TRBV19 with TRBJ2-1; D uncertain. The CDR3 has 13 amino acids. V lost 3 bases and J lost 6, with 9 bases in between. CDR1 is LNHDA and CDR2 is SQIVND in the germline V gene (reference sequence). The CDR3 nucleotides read TGTGCCAGTAGTATTAGTCAGCTCAATGAGCAGTTCTTC. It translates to CASSISQLNEQFF.

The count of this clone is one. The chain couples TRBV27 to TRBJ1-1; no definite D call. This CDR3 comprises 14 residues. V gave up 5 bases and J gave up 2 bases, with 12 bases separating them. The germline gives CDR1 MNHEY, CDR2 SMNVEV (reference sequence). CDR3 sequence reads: CASSLTLANTEAFF. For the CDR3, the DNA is TGTGCCAGCAGTCTCACCCTGGCCAACACTGAAGCTTTCTTT.

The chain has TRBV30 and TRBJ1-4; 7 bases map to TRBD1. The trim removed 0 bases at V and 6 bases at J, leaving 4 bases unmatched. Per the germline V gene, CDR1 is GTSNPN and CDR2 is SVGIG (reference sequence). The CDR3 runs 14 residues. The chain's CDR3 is CAWSVQGLDEKLFF. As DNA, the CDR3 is TGTGCCTGGAGTGTACAGGGGTTGGATGAAAAACTGTTTTTT.

This CDR3 is CASSFAWVRQGYGYTF. DNA of the CDR3: TGTGCCAGCAGCTTTGCCTGGGTACGGCAAGGGTATGGCTACACCTTC. This chain links TRBV7-2 with TRBJ1-2; D not certain. This CDR3 has 16 residues. Trimming stripped 3 bases from V and 5 bases from J, with 19 bases between. Germline V gives CDR1 SGHTA, CDR2 FQGNSA.

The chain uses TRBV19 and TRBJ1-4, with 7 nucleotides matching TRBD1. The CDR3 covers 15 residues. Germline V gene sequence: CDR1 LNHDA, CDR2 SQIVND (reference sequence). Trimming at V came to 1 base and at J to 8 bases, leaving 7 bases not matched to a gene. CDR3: CASSIVRDRPEKLFF. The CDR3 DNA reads TGTGCCAGTAGTATAGTCCGGGACAGACCCGAAAAACTGTTTTTT.

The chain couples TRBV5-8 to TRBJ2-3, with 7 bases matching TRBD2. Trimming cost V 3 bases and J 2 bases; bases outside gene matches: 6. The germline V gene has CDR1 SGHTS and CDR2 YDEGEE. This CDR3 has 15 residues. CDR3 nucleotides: TGTGCCAGCAGCTCGTTGCGGGGGTACACAGATACGCAGTATTTT. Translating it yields CASSSLRGYTDTQYF.

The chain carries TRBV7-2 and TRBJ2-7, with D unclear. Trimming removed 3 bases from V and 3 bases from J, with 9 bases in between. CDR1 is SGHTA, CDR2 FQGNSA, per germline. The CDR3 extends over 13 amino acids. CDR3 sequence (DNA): TGTGCCAGCAGCTTCTTCAGGCTCTACGAGCAGTACTTC. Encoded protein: CASSFFRLYEQYF.

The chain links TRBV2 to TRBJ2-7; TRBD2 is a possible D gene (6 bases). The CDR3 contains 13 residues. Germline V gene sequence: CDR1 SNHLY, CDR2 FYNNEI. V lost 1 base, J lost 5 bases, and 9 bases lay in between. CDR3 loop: CASSEEEGHEQYF. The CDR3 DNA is TGTGCCAGCAGTGAAGAGGAGGGTCACGAGCAGTACTTC.

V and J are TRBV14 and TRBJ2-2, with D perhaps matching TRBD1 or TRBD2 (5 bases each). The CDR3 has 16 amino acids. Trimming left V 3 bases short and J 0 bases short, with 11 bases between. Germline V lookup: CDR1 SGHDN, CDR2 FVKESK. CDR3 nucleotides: TGTGCCAGCAGCCAGCTAGGGACGGCGAACACCGGGGAGCTGTTTTTT. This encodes CASSQLGTANTGELFF.

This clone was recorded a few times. The chain's CDR3 is CASSPRVIAGVNEQFF. The DNA of the CDR3 is TGTGCCAGCAGTCCTAGGGTAATAGCGGGAGTCAATGAGCAGTTCTTC. The V call is TRBV27, the J call TRBJ2-1, with 9 bases matching TRBD2. There are 16 residues in the CDR3. The germline V gene encodes CDR1 MNHEY and CDR2 SMNVEV (reference sequence). Trimming removed 5 bases from V and 6 bases from J; junction bases left unmatched: 11.

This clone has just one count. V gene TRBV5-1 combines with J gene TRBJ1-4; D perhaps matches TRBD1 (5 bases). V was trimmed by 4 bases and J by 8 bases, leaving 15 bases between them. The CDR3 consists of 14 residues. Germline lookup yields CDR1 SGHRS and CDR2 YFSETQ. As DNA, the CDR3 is TGCGCCAGCAGCCCCAATGGGGCCCAAGAAAAACTGTTTTTT. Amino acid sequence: CASSPNGAQEKLFF.

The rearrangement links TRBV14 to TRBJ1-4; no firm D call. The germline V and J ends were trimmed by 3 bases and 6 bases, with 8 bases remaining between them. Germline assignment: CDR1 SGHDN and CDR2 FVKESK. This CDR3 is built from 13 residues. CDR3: CASSHPADEKLFF. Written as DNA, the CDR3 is TGTGCCAGCAGCCACCCCGCGGATGAAAAACTGTTTTTT.

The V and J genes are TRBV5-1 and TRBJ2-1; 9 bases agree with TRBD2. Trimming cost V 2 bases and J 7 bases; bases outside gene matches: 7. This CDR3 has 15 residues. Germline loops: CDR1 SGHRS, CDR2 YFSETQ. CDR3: CASSLEVAGVNEQFF. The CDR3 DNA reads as TGCGCCAGCAGCTTAGAAGTAGCGGGAGTGAATGAGCAGTTCTTC.